What follows are 11 T cell receptor beta chains derived from one specimen sequenced in a study of CD8 T cells in ankylosing spondylitis. TCRdb analysed the 5' RACE reads with MiXCR anew, one entry per CDR3 protein. The sample records about 250,000 distinct CDR3 sequences, about 30% being singletons. The sequenced material came from blood, either unsorted or a sorted T cell fraction (not recorded which). Source of these receptors: a male donor with ankylosing spondylitis or in good health (not recorded which).

This clonotype was recorded many times. This sequence joins TRBV29-1 and TRBJ2-5; 10 bases are a match to TRBD1. The CDR3 spans 13 residues. V lost 5 bases, J lost 5 bases, and 5 bases stayed unmatched. Germline lookup yields CDR1 SQVTM and CDR2 ANQGSEA. The CDR3 here is CSVRTGGSETQYF. CDR3 sequence (DNA): TGCAGCGTTAGGACAGGGGGTTCGGAGACCCAGTACTTC.

The chain carries TRBV20-1 and TRBJ2-7; maybe TRBD2 (6 bases). The V gene lost 5 bases and the J gene lost 6 bases, with 20 bases spanning the gap. The CDR3 is 14 amino acids. From germline, CDR1 is DFQATT and CDR2 SNEGSKA (reference sequence). The CDR3 nucleotides are TGCAGTGCTCCGGTTGGCGGGACGCAAGTCGAGCAGTACTTC. Its translation is CSAPVGGTQVEQYF.

V is TRBV12-3 or TRBV12-4 and J is TRBJ2-7, with 8 bases lining up with TRBD2. CDR3 size: 17 residues. V lost 5 bases, J lost 3 bases, and 15 bases stayed unmatched. The CDR3: CASSLPTGGGTNYEQYF. Here the CDR3 DNA reads TGTGCCAGCAGTCTCCCGACAGGCGGGGGGACCAACTACGAGCAGTACTTC.

The chain joins TRBV5-1 to TRBJ2-3; tentatively, D is TRBD1 or TRBD2 (6 bases each). Trimming cost V 4 bases and J 1 base, with 16 bases left between them. CDR1 SGHRS and CDR2 YFSETQ come from the germline V gene. This CDR3 comprises 16 residues. This chain's CDR3 is CASSRDSGARTDTQYF. The CDR3 coding sequence is TGCGCCAGCAGCCGCGATTCGGGGGCTCGCACAGATACGCAGTATTTT.

A few counts support this clonotype. The rearrangement uses TRBV4-2 and TRBJ1-1; 7 bases map to TRBD1. The CDR3 sequence is 15 residues long. J gave up 5 bases and V 3 bases, and 9 bases lay outside the gene matches. From germline, CDR1 is LGHNA and CDR2 YNFKEQ. The CDR3 here is CASSQGTELSTEAFF. CDR3 DNA: TGTGCCAGCAGCCAGGGGACAGAGTTGAGTACTGAAGCTTTCTTT.

This clonotype has more than one count but fewer than ten. The V gene is TRBV29-1, the J gene TRBJ1-2, with D unclear. CDR3 length: 12 residues. Germline-derived CDR1 and CDR2 are SQVTM and ANQGSEA. V lost 3 bases and J lost 4, with 9 bases in between. CDR3 region: CSVDGEGYGYTF. For the CDR3, the DNA is TGCAGCGTTGATGGGGAGGGCTATGGCTACACCTTC.

This clonotype was recorded once. The rearrangement joins TRBV20-1 to TRBJ2-1, with TRBD2 matching over 10 bases. The V gene's germline CDR1 is DFQATT and CDR2 SNEGSKA (reference sequence). V lost 0 bases to trimming and J lost 3 bases; unmatched junction nucleotides: 5. The CDR3 is 16 residues long. The CDR3 is CSARDRGTSDYNEQFF. Written as DNA, the CDR3 is TGCAGTGCTAGAGATCGGGGGACTAGCGACTACAATGAGCAGTTCTTC.

The chain links TRBV20-1 to TRBJ1-2; 9 bases fit TRBD1. The CDR3 sequence is 17 residues long. Germline values: CDR1 DFQATT, CDR2 SNEGSKA (reference sequence). V trimming: 3 bases; J trimming: 4 bases; junction bases outside the gene matches: 15. The CDR3 DNA follows: TGCAGTGCTAGCGATGCGGGCAATACAGGGGGCGGCTATGGCTACACCTTC. The encoded protein is CSASDAGNTGGGYGYTF.

The V and J genes are TRBV20-1 and TRBJ2-1; 9 bases line up with TRBD2. V trimming: 1 base; J trimming: 8 bases; junction bases outside the gene matches: 9. The CDR3 spans 15 residues. Germline CDR1 DFQATT, CDR2 SNEGSKA (reference sequence). This CDR3 reads CSARGGGGAVYEQFF. DNA for the CDR3: TGCAGTGCTAGAGGGGGCGGGGGGGCTGTCTATGAGCAGTTCTTC.

This clonotype was seen just once. This sequence joins TRBV12-3 or TRBV12-4 and TRBJ2-2, with D possibly TRBD1 on 5 matching bases. The V end was cut by 5 bases, the J end by 3 bases, with 13 bases between. The CDR3 is made up of 15 amino acids. In nucleotides, the CDR3 is TGTGCCAGCAGTCCCCTTAGGGGCGACACCGGGGAGCTGTTTTTT. Encoded protein: CASSPLRGDTGELFF.

The V gene is TRBV7-9, the J gene TRBJ2-1, with D possibly TRBD2 on 5 matching bases. CDR1 is SEHNR and CDR2 is FQNEAQ in the germline V gene (reference sequence). The CDR3 runs to 13 residues. V was shortened by 0 bases and J by 10 bases, with 10 bases between the two germline ends. The CDR3 bases are TGTGCCAGCAGCTTAGCGGGTTCGGGGGAGCAGTTCTTC. Translation gives CASSLAGSGEQFF.